These T cell receptor beta chains were read from a single sample in a study of technical replicates of blood from several donors. TCRdb's table, derived via immunoSEQ multiplex PCR, lists solely in-frame clones and lacks some. The sample carries roughly 80,000 clones, around 96% recorded once. Sequenced sample: T cells isolated from PBMCs. All receptors come from a human donor in good health. Each CDR3 is given with its conserved first and last residue. The D gene is left open where the match is weak. Part of the rows lack a size; the others show once, few, many or a class for expanded clones.

clone_size | j_call | d_call | v_call | cdr3_aa | cdr3_nt
once | TRBJ1-5 | TRBD1 | TRBV27 | CASTTANRDSRIESNQPQHF | TGTGCCAGCACAACTGCCAACCGGGACAGCCGTATAGAGTCCAATCAGCCCCAGCATTTT
- | TRBJ2-2 | TRBD1 | TRBV18 | CASSPVRGPGELFF | TGTGCCAGCTCACCTGTCAGGGGGCCCGGGGAGCTGTTTTTT
- | TRBJ2-7 | TRBD2 | TRBV7-8 | CASRLKRDPSYEQYF | TGTGCCAGCAGGCTGAAGCGGGATCCCTCCTACGAGCAGTACTTC
- | TRBJ2-7 | TRBD2 | TRBV11-3 | CASSLSSGSSYEQYF | TGTGCCAGCAGCTTATCCAGCGGGAGCTCCTACGAGCAGTACTTC
few | TRBJ1-2 | - | TRBV29-1 | CSVGNYGYTF | TGCAGCGTCGGGAACTATGGCTACACCTTC
- | TRBJ2-3 | - | TRBV4-1 | CASSRRSGTSPTDTQYF | TGCGCCAGCAGCCGCCGATCCGGGACTTCCCCCACAGATACGCAGTATTTT
- | TRBJ2-3 | - | TRBV5-1 | CASSLGDGGTSDTQYF | TGCGCCAGCAGCTTGGGAGATGGCGGGACCTCAGATACGCAGTATTTT
- | TRBJ2-5 | TRBD2 | TRBV4-1 | CASSQGLAGGGRETQYF | TGCGCCAGCAGCCAAGGGCTAGCGGGAGGAGGCCGGGAGACCCAGTACTTC
- | TRBJ1-2 | - | TRBV11-1 | CASSSPGRSYGYTF | TGTGCCAGCAGTTCCCCGGGGAGGAGCTATGGCTACACCTTC
- | TRBJ2-4 | TRBD1 | TRBV6-5 | CASSYDRGDDIQYF | TGTGCCAGCAGTTACGACAGGGGGGACGACATTCAGTACTTC
- | TRBJ1-5 | TRBD1 | TRBV16 | CASSQSRARGHQPQHF | TGTGCCAGCAGCCAATCAAGGGCCAGGGGGCATCAGCCCCAGCATTTT
once | TRBJ2-5 | - | TRBV7-2 | CASSSPPGYQETQYF | TGTGCCAGCAGCTCCCCCCCAGGGTACCAAGAGACCCAGTACTTC
- | TRBJ2-5 | TRBD2 | TRBV5-6 | CASSSLSGSGGIQETQYF | TGTGCCAGCAGCTCCCTTAGCGGGAGTGGGGGAATCCAAGAGACCCAGTACTTC
- | TRBJ2-1 | - | TRBV6-1 | CASSDYGLADEQFF | TGTGCCAGCAGTGATTATGGGCTAGCTGATGAGCAGTTCTTC
- | TRBJ2-2 | - | TRBV5-8 | CASSLVASRDRLFF | TGTGCCAGCAGCTTGGTGGCTAGTCGGGATCGGCTGTTTTTT
- | TRBJ1-1 | - | TRBV29-1 | CSAPSSGEAFF | TGCAGCGCCCCCAGTTCAGGGGAAGCTTTCTTT
- | TRBJ2-1 | TRBD2 | TRBV19 | CASSSFSGRTYNEQFF | TGTGCCAGTAGTTCCTTTAGCGGGAGGACCTACAATGAGCAGTTCTTC
- | TRBJ2-3 | - | TRBV7-3 | CASSYRAGDAQDTQYF | TGTGCCAGCAGCTACAGGGCCGGGGACGCGCAAGATACGCAGTATTTT
once | TRBJ1-1 | TRBD1 | TRBV2 | CASGQGAYGGTEAFF | TGTGCCAGCGGACAGGGGGCTTACGGGGGCACTGAAGCTTTCTTT
- | TRBJ1-5 | TRBD1 | TRBV29-1 | CSVGRGLDQPQHF | TGCAGCGTAGGTAGGGGGCTCGATCAGCCCCAGCATTTT
- | TRBJ2-1 | - | TRBV7-3 | CASSLGDLGAYNEQFF | TGTGCCAGCAGCTTAGGGGACTTGGGGGCCTACAATGAGCAGTTCTTC
- | TRBJ2-7 | - | TRBV5-1 | CASSLSAPNSYEQYF | TGCGCCAGCAGCTTGAGCGCTCCCAATTCCTACGAGCAGTACTTC
- | TRBJ1-5 | TRBD1 | TRBV30 | CAWQTGGLGQPQHF | TGTGCCTGGCAAACAGGGGGTTTGGGACAGCCCCAGCATTTT
- | TRBJ2-7 | - | TRBV28 | CASSFIQGPYEQYF | TGTGCCAGCAGTTTCATACAGGGCCCCTACGAGCAGTACTTC
- | TRBJ2-7 | - | TRBV4-1 | CASSHSGQSYEQYF | TGCGCCAGCAGCCATTCTGGGCAGTCCTACGAGCAGTACTTC
- | TRBJ2-1 | TRBD1 | TRBV7-8 | CASSLIPGQGRDEQFF | TGTGCCAGCAGCTTAATACCGGGACAGGGGCGGGATGAGCAGTTCTTC
- | TRBJ2-1 | TRBD1 | TRBV7-9 | CASSGPGTGGGNEQFF | TGTGCCAGCAGCGGACCCGGGACAGGGGGCGGAAATGAGCAGTTCTTC
- | TRBJ2-7 | TRBD2 | TRBV7-2 | CASSPTGGSYEQYF | TGTGCCAGCAGCCCAACGGGGGGGTCATACGAGCAGTACTTC
- | TRBJ2-5 | TRBD2 | TRBV18 | CASSPPGLQETQYF | TGTGCCAGCTCACCCCCGGGACTACAAGAGACCCAGTACTTC
- | TRBJ2-1 | - | TRBV5-6 | CASSLELGEQFF | TGTGCCAGCAGCTTGGAACTCGGTGAGCAGTTCTTC
- | TRBJ2-6 | - | TRBV28 | CASHTSGANVLTF | TGTGCCAGCCATACATCTGGGGCCAACGTCCTGACTTTC
once | TRBJ2-1 | - | TRBV6-4 | CASSDSMDNILQFF | TGTGCCAGCAGTGACTCGATGGACAATATCCTTCAGTTCTTC
- | TRBJ2-5 | - | TRBV6-5 | CASSYRSRAETQYF | TGTGCCAGCAGTTACCGTTCCAGGGCAGAGACCCAGTACTTC
once | TRBJ2-2 | - | TRBV9 | CASSVAYSTGELFF | TGTGCCAGCAGCGTAGCTTACTCCACCGGGGAGCTGTTTTTT
- | TRBJ1-1 | - | TRBV29-1 | CSAGIGFVAEAFF | TGCAGCGCAGGTATTGGTTTTGTCGCTGAAGCTTTCTTT
- | TRBJ2-7 | TRBD1 | TRBV28 | CASTFNRGGYEQYF | TGTGCCAGCACTTTTAACAGGGGTGGGTACGAGCAGTACTTC
- | TRBJ2-2 | - | TRBV9 | CASSNRWGPDGELFF | TGTGCCAGCAGCAACCGATGGGGGCCGGACGGGGAGCTGTTTTTT
- | TRBJ1-1 | - | TRBV28 | CASSKRRGRNTEAFF | TGTGCCAGCAGTAAACGGCGCGGAAGGAACACTGAAGCTTTCTTT
- | TRBJ2-5 | TRBD2 | TRBV7-9 | CASSLGLAGGPQETQYF | TGTGCCAGCAGCTTAGGTCTAGCGGGAGGGCCGCAAGAGACCCAGTACTTC
- | TRBJ1-1 | TRBD1 | TRBV28 | CASKTGGAYTEAFF | TGTGCCAGCAAGACAGGGGGCGCATACACTGAAGCTTTCTTT